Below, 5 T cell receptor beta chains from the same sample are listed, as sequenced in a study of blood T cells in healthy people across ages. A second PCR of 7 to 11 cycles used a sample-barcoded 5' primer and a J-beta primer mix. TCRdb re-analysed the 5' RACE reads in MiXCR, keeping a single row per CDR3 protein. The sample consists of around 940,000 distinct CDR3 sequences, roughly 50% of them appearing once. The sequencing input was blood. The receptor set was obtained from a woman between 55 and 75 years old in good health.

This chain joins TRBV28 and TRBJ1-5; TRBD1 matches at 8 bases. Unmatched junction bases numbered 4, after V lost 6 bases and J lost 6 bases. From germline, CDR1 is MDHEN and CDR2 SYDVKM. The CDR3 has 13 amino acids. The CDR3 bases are TGTGCCAGCAGACCACAGGGGGGTCAGCCCCAGCATTTT. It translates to CASRPQGGQPQHF.

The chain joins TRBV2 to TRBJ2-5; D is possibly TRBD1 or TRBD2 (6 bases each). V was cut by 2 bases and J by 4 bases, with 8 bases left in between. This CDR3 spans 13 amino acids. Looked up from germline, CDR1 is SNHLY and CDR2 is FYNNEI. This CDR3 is CASSESGAETQYF. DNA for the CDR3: TGTGCCAGCAGTGAATCGGGGGCAGAGACCCAGTACTTC.

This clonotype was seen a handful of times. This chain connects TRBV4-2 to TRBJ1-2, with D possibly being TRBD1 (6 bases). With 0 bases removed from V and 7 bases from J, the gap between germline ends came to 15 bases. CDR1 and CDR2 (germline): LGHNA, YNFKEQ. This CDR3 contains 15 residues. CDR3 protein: CASSQEGRGWFGYTF. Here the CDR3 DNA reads TGTGCCAGCAGCCAAGAGGGCAGGGGATGGTTTGGCTACACCTTC.

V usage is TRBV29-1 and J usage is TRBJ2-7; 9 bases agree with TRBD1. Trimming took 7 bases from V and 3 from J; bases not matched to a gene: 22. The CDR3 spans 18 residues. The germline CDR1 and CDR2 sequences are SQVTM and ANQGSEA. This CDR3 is CSAETRGGVGTGFYEQYF. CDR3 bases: TGCAGCGCAGAAACCAGGGGGGGGGTAGGGACAGGGTTCTACGAGCAGTACTTC.

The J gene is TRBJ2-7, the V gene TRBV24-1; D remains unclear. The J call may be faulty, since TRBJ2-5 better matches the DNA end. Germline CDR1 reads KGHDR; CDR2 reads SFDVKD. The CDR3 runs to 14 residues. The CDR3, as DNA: TGTGCCACCAGTGATTTGACAGTTGGAGAGACCCAGTACTTC. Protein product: CATSDLTVGETQYF.